Listed below are T cell receptor beta chains from one sample, sequenced in a study of Graves' ophthalmopathy and Graves' hyperthyroidism. A single record per CDR3 protein comes from TCRdb applying MiXCR to the multiplex PCR reads. In the table there are some 750,000 distinct CDR3 sequences, 35% to 50% of which are singletons. Sequenced sample: peripheral blood. Every receptor here comes from an adult man with Graves' ophthalmopathy. Each CDR3 is given with its conserved first and last residue. The D gene is left open where the match is weak. Rows give clone size only sometimes, using once, few, many, or a class for an expanded clone.

D | J | V | size | DNA | CDR3
- | TRBJ2-7 | TRBV10-3 | - | TGTGCCATCAGCGTTGCCGGGGGAGCCTACGAGCAGTACTTC | CAISVAGGAYEQYF
- | TRBJ1-3 | TRBV6-6 | few | TGTGCCAGCACCAAGCTAGGGGTGGGAAACACCATATATTTT | CASTKLGVGNTIYF
TRBD1 | TRBJ2-5 | TRBV25-1 | - | TGTGCCAGCAGTTGGACAGGGGGCACAGAGACCCAGTACTTC | CASSWTGGTETQYF
TRBD2 | TRBJ2-7 | TRBV12-3/TRBV12-4 | many | TGTGCCAGCAGTTCTAGCGGGAGGGCCGCGCAGTACTTC | CASSSSGRAAQYF
- | TRBJ2-5 | TRBV29-1 | many | TGCAGCGTTGAAGATGGGGGCTTC | CSVEDGGF
- | TRBJ2-6 | TRBV19 | many | TGTGCCTCAAAGGGGCAGGGCTCTGGGGCCAACGTCCTGACTTTC | CASKGQGSGANVLTF
- | TRBJ2-7 | TRBV10-2 | many | TGCGCCAGCAGTAGGGGCAGGTCTGCCTACGAGCAGTACTTC | CASSRGRSAYEQYF
- | TRBJ2-7 | TRBV29-1 | - | TGCAGCGTTGAAGATCTAAGTAGGAGCTCCTACGAGCAGTACTTC | CSVEDLSRSSYEQYF
- | TRBJ1-5 | TRBV2 | few | TGTGCCAGCAGTTCCATGAATCAGCCCCAGCATTTT | CASSSMNQPQHF
TRBD1 | TRBJ2-6 | TRBV2 | - | TGTGCCAGCGGGGACAGACCAAGCTCTGGGGCCAACGTCCTGACTTTC | CASGDRPSSGANVLTF
TRBD1 | TRBJ1-6 | TRBV10-3 | - | TGTGCCATCAGTTACGCGGGACAGCGGAATTCACCCCTCCACTTT | CAISYAGQRNSPLHF
- | TRBJ2-5 | TRBV10-3 | - | TGTGCCAGCAGTTACTCAGCGACAACAGAGACCCAGTACTTC | CASSYSATTETQYF
TRBD1 | TRBJ2-5 | TRBV7-8 | - | TGTGCCAGCAGCCAGGGACAGGGGGGGACCCAGTACTTC | CASSQGQGGTQYF
TRBD1 | TRBJ1-2 | TRBV11-1 | - | TGTGCCAGCAGCACCAGCAGGGGGGGCAAGTACTATGGCTACACCTTC | CASSTSRGGKYYGYTF
TRBD1 | TRBJ1-2 | TRBV19 | - | TGTGCCAGTAGTATAGACTTCGGGACAGGGGTCATCACTAACTATGGCTACACCTTC | CASSIDFGTGVITNYGYTF
TRBD2 | TRBJ2-7 | TRBV6-6 | - | TGTGCCAGCAGTCCACGGGGGGGCAACTACGAGCAGTACTTC | CASSPRGGNYEQYF
- | TRBJ2-5 | TRBV2 | - | TGTGCCAGCAGTGAAGTGGGCGCCCCAGGGGAGACCCAGTACTTC | CASSEVGAPGETQYF
TRBD1 | TRBJ1-1 | TRBV10-3 | - | TGTGCCAGCAGCCTCGGAGGACAGGGAGCTTTCTTT | CASSLGGQGAFF
- | TRBJ1-1 | TRBV11-1 | many | TGTGCCAGCAGCTTAACTACAGTAGGTGAAGCTTTCTTT | CASSLTTVGEAFF
TRBD2 | TRBJ2-7 | TRBV20-1 | few | TGCAGTGCTAGGGGGTACGGCGGGAGATACGAGCAGTACTTC | CSARGYGGRYEQYF
- | TRBJ1-1 | TRBV4-1 | - | TGCGCCAGCAGCCAAGAACGTGGCACTGAAGCTTTCTTT | CASSQERGTEAFF
- | TRBJ2-2 | TRBV25-1 | - | TGTGCCAGCAGTAGAGGAGGGGGCCCCCTCACCGGGGAGCTGTTTTTT | CASSRGGGPLTGELFF
- | TRBJ1-5 | TRBV7-9 | many | TGTGCCAGCAGCCAAGATTGGACGGGATCTTGGCCCCAGCATTTT | CASSQDWTGSWPQHF
- | TRBJ1-2 | TRBV7-2 | - | TGTGCCAGCAGCCTCCGACAGATCCACGCCTTC | CASSLRQIHAF
- | TRBJ2-5 | TRBV5-4 | once | TGTGCCAGCAGCTTGGGCGGTCGGGTAACTAGTCAGACCCAGTACTTC | CASSLGGRVTSQTQYF
- | TRBJ1-5 | TRBV2 | few | TGTGCCAGCAGTGGAGGACGGTTTAGCAATCAGCCCCAGCATTTT | CASSGGRFSNQPQHF
TRBD1 | TRBJ1-2 | TRBV10-3 | few | TGTGCCAGCAGTAAGGGGACAGGGGGCGATGGCTACACCTTC | CASSKGTGGDGYTF